The present T cell receptor beta chain was sequenced within a study of blood T cells in healthy people across ages. Notes on the study in general: Considered underestimates were the diversity estimates obtained from one million T cells. TCR beta diversity per million T cells fell roughly linearly with age.

With a J-beta primer mix and a sample-barcoded 5' primer, a second PCR ran roughly 7 to 11 cycles. TCRdb analysed the 5' RACE reads with MiXCR anew, one entry per CDR3 protein. The data show about 670,000 distinct CDR3 sequences, with over 40% seen just once and 25% to 35% held by the top ten. Drawn from each donor were around 10 milliliters of peripheral blood. With regard to this clonotype: Its antigen is as yet unknown.

The CDR3 length is 16 residues. The germline V gene encodes CDR1 SGHTA and CDR2 FQGNSA. The clonotype comes from an older man in good health. The chain has TRBV7-2 and TRBJ2-1, with 8 bases lining up with TRBD2. The J call may be mistaken, given a closer DNA end match to TRBJ2-7. Sequenced material: blood. The CDR3 is CASSSQAGGPYNEQYF. DNA of the CDR3: TGTGCCAGCAGCTCCCAGGCGGGGGGTCCCTACAATGAGCAGTACTTC.